This T cell receptor beta chain was documented in a study of control samples from healthy donors and cancer patients. Profiling relied on immunoSEQ multiplex PCR, and the TCRdb table lists in-frame clones only, not all of them. Of 400,000 to 500,000 clones listed, 75% to 95% were seen once; the top ten hold around 6.4%. The V end lost 4 bases, the J end lost 8 bases, and 8 bases lay between the germline ends. This CDR3 spans 12 amino acids. CDR1 is MNHEY and CDR2 is SVGEGT in the germline V gene. Sequenced input: PBMCs. The chain links TRBV6-2 or TRBV6-3 to TRBJ1-4; D gene ambiguous. This TCR came from a man between 35 and 55 years old with head and neck cancer. The CDR3 sequence: CASSFLGEKLFF. The CDR3 DNA is TGTGCCAGCAGTTTCTTAGGGGAAAAACTGTTTTTT.